This entry lists 27 T cell receptor beta chains sequenced from one sample in a study of blood T cell repertoires in COVID-19. Sequencing was performed with immunoSEQ multiplex PCR; in TCRdb, only in-frame clones are kept and a portion is missing. Among about 340,000 clones listed, more than 75% were seen once. The sample was peripheral blood. These TCRs come from a woman in her forties or fifties with COVID-19, enrolled during active disease.

The J gene is TRBJ2-7, the V gene TRBV6-6; 7 bases are shared with TRBD2. Germline V gene sequence: CDR1 MNHNY, CDR2 SVGAGI (reference sequence). There are 14 residues in the CDR3. Trimming cost V 4 bases and J 3 bases; bases outside gene matches: 6. CDR3 DNA sequence: TGTGCCAGCAGTTCTCAACGGGGGGTCTACGAGCAGTACTTC. Translation gives CASSSQRGVYEQYF.

In its sample, this clone was seen once. The chain is built from TRBV3-1 (or the pseudogene TRBV3-2) and TRBJ1-1; 9 positions agree with TRBD1. Per germline, CDR1 LGHDT and CDR2 YNNKEL (reference sequence). V lost 0 bases to trimming and J lost 4 bases; unmatched junction nucleotides: 12. This CDR3 contains 18 residues. The chain's CDR3 is CASSQDLGQGQFFTEAFF. The CDR3 DNA reads as TGTGCCAGCAGCCAAGATTTAGGACAGGGGCAGTTTTTCACTGAAGCTTTCTTT.

The rearrangement joins TRBV13 to TRBJ2-6; D uncertain. The CDR3 totals 18 residues. Germline V gene data show CDR1 as PRHDT and CDR2 as FYEKMQ (reference sequence). Trimming removed 0 bases at V and 4 bases at J, with 16 bases between. For the CDR3, the DNA is TGTGCCAGCAGCTTAGGGGGCACTCCCATGCGCGGGGCCAACGTCCTGACTTTC. Translated, it gives CASSLGGTPMRGANVLTF.

The chain uses TRBV19 and TRBJ1-5; maybe TRBD1 (6 bases). There are 18 residues in the CDR3. CDR1 and CDR2 from the germline V gene are LNHDA and SQIVND (reference sequence). The V and J ends lost 5 bases and 1 base respectively, with 21 bases between them. The CDR3, as DNA: TGTGCCAGTAGTCTCCGACAGGTCCAGTGGAGGAGCAATCAGCCCCAGCATTTT. Translating gives CASSLRQVQWRSNQPQHF.

This sequence joins TRBV30 and TRBJ2-7; tentatively, D is TRBD2 (6 bases). Germline CDR1 GTSNPN, CDR2 SVGIG (reference sequence). This CDR3 is 15 amino acids long. The V end lost 1 base, the J end lost 3 bases, and 16 bases lay between the germline ends. The CDR3 protein is CAWSGGELGYYEQYF. Here the CDR3 DNA reads TGTGCCTGGAGTGGGGGGGAATTGGGTTACTACGAGCAGTACTTC.

CDR3 region: CASSRQVLASYNEQFF. The CDR3 region has the DNA TGTGCCAGCAGTCGACAGGTTCTTGCCTCCTACAATGAGCAGTTCTTC. The chain joins TRBV6-4 to TRBJ2-1; tentatively, D is TRBD1 (6 bases). Germline CDR1 is MRHNA and CDR2 is SNTAGT. The CDR3 contains 16 residues. Trimming removed 5 bases at V and 0 bases at J, with 14 bases between.

This chain connects TRBV11-3 to TRBJ1-1; the D is unclear. The V end was cut by 5 bases, the J end by 7 bases, with 20 bases between. CDR3 length: 15 amino acids. Per germline, CDR1 SGHNT and CDR2 YENEEA. The CDR3 sequence is CASSPSSFDEDEAFF. CDR3 sequence (DNA): TGTGCCAGCAGCCCTTCGTCCTTCGATGAGGATGAAGCTTTCTTT. Full variable domain (missing parts from reference TRBV11-3 and TRBJ1-1): EAGVVQSPRYKIIEKKQPVAFWCNPISGHNTLYWYLQNLGQGPELLIRYENEEAVDDSQLPKDRFSAERLKGVDSTLKIQPAELGDSAVYLCASSPSSFDEDEAFFGQGTRLTVV.

The genes are TRBV30 and TRBJ2-1; 14 bases are shared with TRBD2. This CDR3 has 15 amino acids. The germline gives CDR1 GTSNPN, CDR2 SVGIG (reference sequence). The junction had 3 bases not matched to a gene; V was cut back by 2 bases and J by 6 bases. Written as DNA, the CDR3 is TGTGCCTGGAGTAGAGGGACTAGCGGGAGCAATGAGCAGTTCTTC. It encodes CAWSRGTSGSNEQFF. Using reference TRBV30 and TRBJ2-1 for the parts outside the CDR3, the full variable domain is SQTIHQWPATLVQPVGSPLSLECTVEGTSNPNLYWYRQAAGRGLQLLFYSVGIGQISSEVPQNLSASRPQDRQFILSSKKLLLSDSGFYLCAWSRGTSGSNEQFFGPGTRLTVL.

The V call is TRBV18, the J call TRBJ1-5; D gene ambiguous. Per germline, CDR1 KGHSH and CDR2 LQKENI. The V and J ends lost 4 bases and 2 bases respectively, with 15 bases between them. The CDR3 runs to 16 residues. Written as DNA, the CDR3 is TGTGCCAGCTCACTTGGTATGGATGCGGGCAATCAGCCCCAGCATTTT. As protein: CASSLGMDAGNQPQHF. Based on the CDR3 plus reference TRBV18 and TRBJ1-5, the full variable domain is NAGVMQNPRHLVRRRGQEARLRCSPMKGHSHVYWYRQLPEEGLKFMVYLQKENIIDESGMPKERFSAEFPKEGPSILRIQQVVRGDSAAYFCASSLGMDAGNQPQHFGDGTRLSIL.

The chain carries TRBV6-2 or TRBV6-3 and TRBJ2-7; the D is unclear. V was pared by 6 bases and J by 2 bases, with 17 bases between. The V gene's germline CDR1 is MNHEY and CDR2 SVGEGT. The CDR3 sequence is 15 residues long. CDR3: CASSAAATPPYEQYF. CDR3 coding DNA: TGTGCCAGCAGCGCCGCGGCCACCCCTCCCTACGAGCAGTACTTC.

This sequence joins TRBV18 and TRBJ2-3; 8 nucleotides match TRBD2. CDR3 length: 17 amino acids. CDR1 and CDR2 (germline): KGHSH, LQKENI. J was trimmed by 1 base and V by 3 bases; bases with no gene match: 9. The CDR3 region has the DNA TGTGCCAGCTCACCGTTCACTAGCGGAACTGGCACAGATACGCAGTATTTT. It is translated as CASSPFTSGTGTDTQYF.

This chain uses TRBV7-3 with TRBJ2-3, with TRBD2 matching over 9 bases. The CDR3 loop spans 15 amino acids. Germline V gene data show CDR1 as SGHTA and CDR2 as FQGTGA. V dropped 5 bases and J dropped 1; count of bases not matched to a gene: 4. The CDR3 bases are TGTGCCAGCAGCCCGAGGACTAGCGGCACAGATACGCAGTATTTT. It encodes CASSPRTSGTDTQYF.

Only a few counts were recorded for this clone. The chain joins TRBV9 to TRBJ2-3, with D possibly matching TRBD2 (5 bases). The V end lost 3 bases, the J end lost 5 bases, and 16 bases lay between the germline ends. Germline V gene sequence: CDR1 SGDLS, CDR2 YYNGEE. The CDR3 covers 15 residues. This CDR3 reads CASSASPGGGDTQYF. Written as DNA, the CDR3 is TGTGCCAGCAGCGCCAGCCCCGGAGGTGGAGATACGCAGTATTTT.

The chain couples TRBV12-5 to TRBJ2-3; 8 nucleotides align to TRBD1. Germline CDR1 reads LGHNT; CDR2 reads FRNRAP. The J segment lost 4 bases and the V segment lost 5 bases, leaving 5 bases of the junction unmatched. The CDR3 sequence is 14 residues long. The CDR3 sequence is CASGLGQGPDTQYF. The CDR3 DNA is TGTGCTAGTGGTCTCGGACAGGGACCAGATACGCAGTATTTT.

The chain has TRBV14 and TRBJ2-3, with 10 bases matching TRBD2. CDR3 length equals 19 residues. With V trimmed by 0 bases and J by 2 bases, 11 bases remained unmatched. In germline, CDR1 is SGHDN, CDR2 FVKESK. The DNA of the CDR3 is TGTGCCAGCAGCCAAGAACAGGGGGTAGCGGGAGGCCTCACAGATACGCAGTATTTT. Translation gives CASSQEQGVAGGLTDTQYF.

The chain carries TRBV20-1 and TRBJ2-7; possibly TRBD1 for D (5 bases). This CDR3 is 12 amino acids long. Trimming cost V 3 bases and J 2 bases, with 8 bases left between them. Looked up from germline, CDR1 is DFQATT and CDR2 is SNEGSKA (reference sequence). This CDR3 reads CSASDSAYEQYF. CDR3 DNA sequence: TGCAGTGCTAGTGACAGTGCCTACGAGCAGTACTTC.

J is TRBJ1-2 and V is TRBV12-3 or TRBV12-4, with TRBD1 as a possible D gene (6 bases). The CDR3 runs 13 residues. The V gene lost 7 bases and the J gene lost 8 bases, with 17 bases spanning the gap. CDR3 region: CASTGVNGGGYTF. CDR3 DNA sequence: TGTGCCAGCACGGGTGTGAATGGGGGCGGCTACACCTTC.

J is TRBJ2-1 and V is TRBV11-2; weak D call: TRBD2 (5 bases). In germline, CDR1 is SGHAT, CDR2 FQNNGV. The CDR3 is made up of 17 amino acids. V lost 7 bases and J lost 9, with 28 bases in between. The DNA for the CDR3 is TGTGCCAGCACCTCTTCGGACGCGCGGGTCGGAAAGGGTGAGCAGTTCTTC. It yields the protein CASTSSDARVGKGEQFF.

This chain joins TRBV5-1 and TRBJ2-1; 7 bases fit TRBD1. The CDR3 has 16 residues. The germline CDR1 and CDR2 sequences are SGHRS and YFSETQ. V gave up 5 bases and J gave up 3 bases; unmatched junction bases: 11. The CDR3 sequence: CASRPTGRTVYNEQFF. The DNA for the CDR3 is TGCGCCAGCAGGCCGACAGGGCGTACGGTCTACAATGAGCAGTTCTTC.

This chain connects TRBV4-1 to TRBJ1-1, with D hard to call. V lost 1 base to trimming and J lost 0 bases, with 15 bases between them. The CDR3 contains 17 residues. Germline assignment: CDR1 MGHRA and CDR2 YSYEKL. The DNA of the CDR3 is TGCGCCAGCAGCCAAGTCGGGGTGTGGACGGTGAACACTGAAGCTTTCTTT. Translation gives CASSQVGVWTVNTEAFF.

CDR3 DNA: TGTGCCAGCTCACCCACATCTGGACAGCGTAATGAAAAACTGTTTTTT. Translation: CASSPTSGQRNEKLFF. V usage is TRBV18 and J usage is TRBJ1-4; D may be TRBD1 (6 bases). This CDR3 comprises 16 residues. In germline, CDR1 is KGHSH, CDR2 LQKENI. V was pared by 3 bases and J by 4 bases, with 15 bases between.

J is TRBJ1-5 and V is TRBV11-3; D is unclear. Deletions cut 1 base from V and 0 bases from J, with 22 bases between. The CDR3 is made up of 20 amino acids. Per the germline V gene, CDR1 is SGHNT and CDR2 is YENEEA. CDR3: CASSLGQEKTVSYSNQPQHF. CDR3 nucleotides: TGTGCCAGCAGCTTAGGTCAGGAAAAGACCGTCAGTTATAGCAATCAGCCCCAGCATTTT.

A note on this clone: A junction boundary mismatches the germline segment, possibly from a read error. This chain uses TRBV6-1 with TRBJ2-7, with no clear D. The CDR3 is 13 residues long. Germline V gene sequence: CDR1 MNHNS, CDR2 SASEGT. Written as DNA, the CDR3 is TGTGCCAGCAGGGAAGTAGCAACCTACGAGCAGTACTTC. This gives the protein CASREVATYEQYF.

This chain joins TRBV4-1 and TRBJ2-5, with D tentatively TRBD2 (5 bases). This CDR3 region has 16 residues. Trimming stripped 0 bases from V and 9 bases from J, with 20 bases between. Germline V gives CDR1 MGHRA, CDR2 YSYEKL. For the CDR3, the DNA is TGCGCCAGCAGCCAAGATCGGAGCGGTTATAGTGAAGCCCAGTACTTC. Protein product: CASSQDRSGYSEAQYF.

This clone came up a few times. This same CDR3 is encoded by further DNA sequences in the sample. The rearrangement links TRBV27 to TRBJ2-3, with D possibly matching TRBD2 (5 bases). Trimming shortened V by 2 bases and J by 0 bases, and 6 bases separated the two germline ends. The CDR3 contains 14 residues. Looked up from germline, CDR1 is MNHEY and CDR2 is SMNVEV (reference sequence). The chain's CDR3 is CASSLGLSTDTQYF. The DNA for the CDR3 is TGTGCCAGCAGTTTAGGACTGAGCACAGATACGCAGTATTTT.

This chain connects TRBV9 to TRBJ2-2; 11 bases match TRBD2. J was trimmed by 5 bases and V by 5 bases; bases with no gene match: 8. CDR1 and CDR2 from the germline V gene are SGDLS and YYNGEE. The CDR3 has 16 residues. The CDR3 bases are TGTGCCAGCAGGCCTAGCGGGAGGTACTCGACCGGGGAGCTGTTTTTT. This codes for CASRPSGRYSTGELFF.

This chain connects TRBV5-6 to TRBJ2-1; 12 bases are a match to TRBD2. Unmatched junction bases numbered 7, after V lost 4 bases and J lost 8 bases. This CDR3 is 15 amino acids long. Per germline, CDR1 SGHDT and CDR2 YYEEEE. CDR3 in DNA: TGTGCCAGCAGCCCGACTAGCGGGAGTGGTGATGAGCAGTTCTTC. Translated: CASSPTSGSGDEQFF.